A single sample is the source of the 26 T cell receptor beta chains below, sequenced in a study of siplizumab effects on memory and regulatory T cells. Sequenced by immunoSEQ multiplex PCR; TCRdb stores in-frame clones only, minus some. The table records 80,000 to 130,000 clones, around 90% of them present only once. The sequenced sample consisted of Tregs sorted from blood. These receptors were taken from a human donor in good health.

The gene calls are TRBV14 and TRBJ2-5; 7 positions agree with TRBD2. Germline trimming cut 2 bases from V and 0 bases from J; bases unmatched to any gene: 18. The CDR3 has 20 residues. Per the germline V gene, CDR1 is SGHDN and CDR2 is FVKESK. The DNA for the CDR3 is TGTGCCAGCAGCCAAATAACCGACCTCGGACTAGTTAGGGACCAAGAGACCCAGTACTTC. This encodes CASSQITDLGLVRDQETQYF.

The chain joins TRBV19 to TRBJ2-3; possible D gene TRBD1, 6 bases. Germline V gives CDR1 LNHDA, CDR2 SQIVND (reference sequence). Trimming took 8 bases from V and 2 from J, leaving 11 bases between them. The CDR3 is 13 amino acids. This CDR3 reads CASRTVATDTQYF. The CDR3, as DNA: TGTGCCAGTCGGACAGTCGCCACAGATACGCAGTATTTT.

This clone appeared a single time. The chain joins TRBV2 to TRBJ2-3, with 7 bases matching TRBD2. Per the germline V gene, CDR1 is SNHLY and CDR2 is FYNNEI. V dropped 6 bases and J dropped 3; count of bases not matched to a gene: 9. This CDR3 is built from 15 residues. The CDR3 loop is CASSYRDYQTDTQYF. CDR3 in DNA: TGTGCCAGCAGCTACCGGGACTACCAAACAGATACGCAGTATTTT.

V and J are TRBV19 and TRBJ2-2; no clear D gene. Germline assignment: CDR1 LNHDA and CDR2 SQIVND (reference sequence). Deletions cut 8 bases from V and 0 bases from J, with 16 bases between. The CDR3 is 16 amino acids. As DNA, the CDR3 is TGTGCCAGTTGCCCCCTCCGGAGTACGAACACCGGGGAGCTGTTTTTT. Translated, it gives CASCPLRSTNTGELFF.

Worth noting for this clone: This sample also contains other DNA sequences that code for the same CDR3. CDR3 DNA sequence: TGTGCCAGCAGTTACTTCAGGGGGGGTACCGGGGAGCTGTTTTTT. It yields the protein CASSYFRGGTGELFF. V and J are TRBV6-5 and TRBJ2-2; TRBD1 or TRBD2 may be the D gene (7 bases each). The CDR3 sequence is 15 residues long. Germline CDR1 is MNHEY and CDR2 is SVGAGI. The ends were cut back, 1 base at V and 5 bases at J, with 11 bases in the middle.

This chain connects TRBV5-6 to TRBJ1-3; possible D gene TRBD1, 5 bases. Germline V gene sequence: CDR1 SGHDT, CDR2 YYEEEE. Trimming left V 4 bases short and J 5 bases short, with 22 bases between. CDR3 size: 17 residues. CDR3 amino acids: CASSLIKLGTLRNTIYF. The CDR3 DNA sequence: TGTGCCAGCAGCCTTATCAAACTAGGGACCTTAAGAAACACCATATATTTT.

This clone appeared once. J is TRBJ2-5 and V is TRBV7-2, with 10 bases matching TRBD2. This CDR3 region has 16 residues. The J segment lost 2 bases and the V segment lost 2 bases, leaving 5 bases of the junction unmatched. The germline gives CDR1 SGHTA, CDR2 FQGNSA. The CDR3 coding sequence is TGTGCCAGCAGCTTAACTAGCGGGGTGTGGCAAGAGACCCAGTACTTC. Translation: CASSLTSGVWQETQYF.

This clone was recorded a few times. The chain uses TRBV10-3 and TRBJ2-5; D is uncertain. The germline V gene encodes CDR1 ENHRY and CDR2 SYGVKD. With 8 bases removed from V and 4 bases from J, the gap between germline ends came to 8 bases. The CDR3 runs 11 residues. For the CDR3, the DNA is TGTGCCATCGGTTTGCGAGAGACCCAGTACTTC. Translation: CAIGLRETQYF.

This chain connects TRBV13 to TRBJ2-1, with D perhaps matching TRBD2 (5 bases). Germline loops: CDR1 PRHDT, CDR2 FYEKMQ (reference sequence). The CDR3 spans 14 residues. Trimming cost V 5 bases and J 10 bases, with 18 bases left between them. The CDR3 protein is CASSLPGPEGEQFF. The DNA of the CDR3 is TGTGCCAGCAGCCTTCCTGGCCCAGAGGGAGAGCAGTTCTTC.

Comment on this clone: The identical CDR3 is also encoded by other nucleotide sequences in the sample. The rearrangement joins TRBV2 to TRBJ2-5; D possibly matches TRBD1 or TRBD2 (5 bases each). Germline values: CDR1 SNHLY, CDR2 FYNNEI. The CDR3 runs 14 residues. Trimming shortened V by 7 bases and J by 4 bases, and 16 bases separated the two germline ends. CDR3 DNA: TGTGCCAGCACCCTTTGGGGGATAGGAGAGACCCAGTACTTC. Amino acids: CASTLWGIGETQYF.

The J gene is TRBJ2-5, the V gene TRBV9, with D perhaps being TRBD1 or TRBD2 (5 bases each). Trimming took 3 bases from V and 1 from J, leaving 13 bases between them. Per the germline V gene, CDR1 is SGDLS and CDR2 is YYNGEE. The CDR3 sequence is 15 residues long. In DNA form, the CDR3 reads TGTGCCAGCAGCGCCTGGGGTGGGGGCCAAGAGACCCAGTACTTC. This encodes CASSAWGGGQETQYF.

The sample holds a few counts of this clone. V gene TRBV7-9 combines with J gene TRBJ1-1; D remains ambiguous. This CDR3 comprises 15 residues. The germline V and J ends were trimmed by 1 base and 1 base, with 10 bases remaining between them. Germline assignment: CDR1 SEHNR and CDR2 FQNEAQ (reference sequence). The CDR3 region has the DNA TGTGCCAGCAGCTTAGTCCGGCCCTCGAACACTGAAGCTTTCTTT. This sequence encodes CASSLVRPSNTEAFF.

V is TRBV5-1 and J is TRBJ2-2; D gene ambiguous. Germline V gene data show CDR1 as SGHRS and CDR2 as YFSETQ. The CDR3 runs to 12 residues. Trimming cost V 5 bases and J 6 bases, with 8 bases left between them. The CDR3 DNA reads as TGCGCCAGCAGTCCTCGCGCCGGGGAGCTGTTTTTT. Encoded protein: CASSPRAGELFF.

The chain recombines TRBV27 with TRBJ2-6; possible D gene TRBD2, 6 bases. CDR1 and CDR2 (germline): MNHEY, SMNVEV (reference sequence). This CDR3 is 17 amino acids long. Trimming took 4 bases from V and 0 from J, leaving 13 bases between them. CDR3 protein: CASSWGGTVSGANVLTF. The CDR3 coding sequence is TGTGCCAGCAGTTGGGGAGGTACGGTCTCTGGGGCCAACGTCCTGACTTTC.

Of note for this clone: At one end, the junction sequence differs from germline, possibly due to a read error. J is TRBJ1-3 and V is TRBV9; D gene unclear. Looked up from germline, CDR1 is SGDLS and CDR2 is YYNGEE. CDR3 length: 12 residues. DNA of the CDR3: TGCGGGTCCGGGAGCTCTGGAAACACCATATATTTT. Amino acids: CGSGSSGNTIYF.

The V call is TRBV6-1, the J call TRBJ2-7, with no clear D. There are 16 residues in the CDR3. Trimming cost V 3 bases and J 0 bases, with 15 bases left between them. Germline CDR1 and CDR2: MNHNS and SASEGT. The CDR3, as DNA: TGTGCCAGCAGTGATTATGGCAGAGGAAACTCCTACGAGCAGTACTTC. Translated, it gives CASSDYGRGNSYEQYF.

The J gene is TRBJ2-2, the V gene TRBV18; D perhaps matches TRBD2 (5 bases). Germline lookup yields CDR1 KGHSH and CDR2 LQKENI. The CDR3 contains 12 residues. The V and J ends lost 4 bases and 5 bases respectively, with 5 bases between them. This CDR3 reads CASSRETGELFF. DNA for the CDR3: TGTGCCAGCTCACGGGAGACCGGGGAGCTGTTTTTT.

This clone has a handful of counts. This rearrangement joins TRBV28 to TRBJ1-1, with D perhaps matching TRBD1 (5 bases). Germline-derived CDR1 and CDR2 are MDHEN and SYDVKM. V was cut by 3 bases and J by 0 bases, with 11 bases left in between. The CDR3 has 15 amino acids. For the CDR3, the DNA is TGTGCCAGCAGTTTGCAGGGAAACATGAACACTGAAGCTTTCTTT. This sequence encodes CASSLQGNMNTEAFF.

This chain joins TRBV6-6 and TRBJ1-1; 8 nucleotides line up with TRBD1. There are 15 residues in the CDR3. J lost 2 bases, V lost 6 bases, and 8 bases had no gene match. The V gene's germline CDR1 is MNHNY and CDR2 SVGAGI (reference sequence). The CDR3 sequence: CASRSPGTGNTEAFF. CDR3 nucleotide sequence: TGTGCCAGCAGATCGCCCGGGACAGGTAACACTGAAGCTTTCTTT.

The genes are TRBV7-3 and TRBJ2-7; TRBD1 might be the D (6 bases). Germline-derived CDR1 and CDR2 are SGHTA and FQGTGA. CDR3 length equals 15 residues. The V end lost 2 bases, the J end lost 3 bases, and 14 bases lay between the germline ends. CDR3 loop: CASSLFGTNNYEQYF. The CDR3 DNA is TGTGCCAGCAGCTTATTCGGGACAAACAACTACGAGCAGTACTTC. The whole variable domain, remainder taken from reference TRBV7-3 and TRBJ2-7, is GAGVSQTPSNKVTEKGKYVELRCDPISGHTALYWYRQSLGQGPEFLIYFQGTGAADDSGLPNDRFFAVRPEGSVSTLKIQRTERGDSAVYLCASSLFGTNNYEQYFGPGTRLTVT.

DNA of the CDR3: TGCGCCAGCAGGCTAGCCGGGAGCGGTGTAAATGAGCAGTTCTTC. Translated, it gives CASRLAGSGVNEQFF. The chain couples TRBV10-2 to TRBJ2-1; tentative D call: TRBD2 (6 bases). The V gene lost 6 bases and the J gene lost 7 bases, with 19 bases spanning the gap. CDR3 length: 15 residues. The germline CDR1 and CDR2 sequences are WSHSY and SAAADI.

This rearrangement joins TRBV19 to TRBJ1-1; the D is unclear. V lost 4 bases, J lost 8 bases, and 8 bases lay in between. Looked up from germline, CDR1 is LNHDA and CDR2 is SQIVND (reference sequence). This CDR3 has 11 residues. The CDR3 sequence: CASSNFLEAFF. The CDR3 DNA reads as TGTGCCAGTAGTAACTTCTTGGAAGCTTTCTTT.

J is TRBJ2-1 and V is TRBV2, with D possibly matching TRBD1 (6 bases). V was shortened by 1 base and J by 0 bases, with 10 bases between the two germline ends. CDR3 length: 16 amino acids. Germline lookup yields CDR1 SNHLY and CDR2 FYNNEI. Here the CDR3 DNA reads TGTGCCAGCAGTGAAGGTTGGGACATCTCCTACAATGAGCAGTTCTTC. It codes for CASSEGWDISYNEQFF.

The V and J genes are TRBV18 and TRBJ2-7; D possibly corresponds to TRBD2 (6 bases). Trimming cost V 4 bases and J 2 bases, with 12 bases left between them. There are 14 residues in the CDR3. CDR1 is KGHSH and CDR2 is LQKENI in the germline V gene. CDR3 residues: CASSLGTHTYEQYF. CDR3 nucleotides: TGTGCCAGCTCACTCGGGACTCATACCTACGAGCAGTACTTC.

This chain uses TRBV18 with TRBJ2-7; 12 nucleotides agree with TRBD2. V shed 6 bases, J shed 0 bases, and the junction held 12 bases outside the gene matches. The CDR3 spans 18 residues. Germline V gene data show CDR1 as KGHSH and CDR2 as LQKENI. This CDR3 is CASSLFSSGRVGSYEQYF. The CDR3 DNA reads as TGTGCCAGCTCCCTCTTCTCTAGCGGGAGGGTGGGCTCCTACGAGCAGTACTTC. The full variable domain, completed using reference TRBV18 and TRBJ2-7, is NAGVMQNPRHLVRRRGQEARLRCSPMKGHSHVYWYRQLPEEGLKFMVYLQKENIIDESGMPKERFSAEFPKEGPSILRIQQVVRGDSAAYFCASSLFSSGRVGSYEQYFGPGTRLTVT.

The chain joins TRBV6-6 to TRBJ1-2; a weak D match, TRBD1 (5 bases). Germline CDR1 is MNHNY and CDR2 is SVGAGI (reference sequence). V was clipped by 5 bases and J by 2 bases, with 18 bases between them. CDR3 length: 16 residues. The CDR3 DNA follows: TGTGCCAGCAGTGTCCGGACAACCGGCGGCAACTATGGCTACACCTTC. As protein: CASSVRTTGGNYGYTF.